The rows below give T cell receptor beta chains drawn from one sample of a study of blood T cell repertoires in COVID-19. Using immunoSEQ multiplex PCR, the repertoire was profiled, and TCRdb retains in-frame clones only, with some absent. The sample contains over 85,000 clones, around 86% of which appear only once. Sequencing was carried out using peripheral blood. Source of these receptors: a human donor in a cohort sampled during active COVID-19. Both conserved end residues are part of each CDR3. The D gene is left open where the match is weak. A clone size is listed for some rows: how often the clone was seen (once, few, many), or a class if it is expanded.

d_gene,abundance,v_gene,j_gene,CDR3aa,CDR3nt
-,-,TRBV28,TRBJ1-5,CASSARVRQPQHF,TGTGCCAGCAGTGCCAGGGTACGACAGCCCCAGCATTTT
TRBD2,-,TRBV5-1,TRBJ2-1,CASSFTSGSYNEQFF,TGCGCCAGCAGCTTCACTAGCGGCTCCTACAATGAGCAGTTCTTC
TRBD2,-,TRBV3-1/TRBV3-2,TRBJ2-3,CASSAGLAGELWTDTQYF,TGTGCCAGCAGCGCGGGACTAGCGGGAGAACTCTGGACAGATACGCAGTATTTT
TRBD1,-,TRBV6-1,TRBJ2-1,CASRETNGPQGYNEQFF,TGTGCCAGCAGAGAAACTAACGGGCCACAGGGGTACAATGAGCAGTTCTTC
-,-,TRBV27,TRBJ1-2,CASSLGGRSYGYTF,TGTGCCAGCAGCCTGGGGGGGCGGTCTTATGGCTACACCTTC
-,-,TRBV9,TRBJ1-3,CASSLGQLISGNTIYF,TGTGCCAGCAGCCTTGGACAGCTAATCTCTGGAAACACCATATATTTT
TRBD2,-,TRBV15,TRBJ2-5,CATSSWTREETQYF,TGTGCCACCAGCTCCTGGACTAGAGAGGAGACCCAGTACTTC
-,medium-sized,TRBV5-4,TRBJ1-1,CASSSLQGHAEAFF,TGTGCCAGCAGCTCGCTACAGGGTCACGCTGAAGCTTTCTTT
TRBD1,-,TRBV23-1,TRBJ2-7,CASRLRQGGDEQYF,TGCGCCAGCAGACTTAGACAGGGGGGCGACGAGCAGTACTTC
-,-,TRBV18,TRBJ2-1,CASSPPSYNEQFF,TGTGCCAGCTCACCACCTAGTTACAATGAGCAGTTCTTC
-,once,TRBV19,TRBJ2-3,CASRGLAFPGTDTQYF,TGTGCCAGTAGGGGCCTGGCTTTTCCTGGGACAGATACGCAGTATTTT
-,-,TRBV6-5,TRBJ1-1,CASSYSQASTEAFF,TGTGCCAGCAGTTACTCACAGGCCAGCACTGAAGCTTTCTTT
TRBD1,few,TRBV11-3,TRBJ2-1,CASSPTGAGEQFF,TGTGCCAGCAGCCCGACAGGGGCCGGTGAGCAGTTCTTC
TRBD1,-,TRBV19,TRBJ2-2,CASKGTAPRTGELFF,TGTGCCAGTAAGGGGACAGCTCCTCGAACCGGGGAGCTGTTTTTT
-,-,TRBV7-8,TRBJ2-7,CASSPRPLATPYEQYF,TGTGCCAGCAGCCCCCGCCCGCTAGCTACCCCCTACGAGCAGTACTTC
-,-,TRBV5-1,TRBJ1-6,CASSLAGNSPLHF,TGCGCCAGCAGCTTGGCAGGGAATTCACCCCTCCACTTT
-,-,TRBV12-3/TRBV12-4,TRBJ2-7,CASSSSYEQYF,TGTGCCAGCAGTTCGTCCTACGAGCAGTACTTC
TRBD2,-,TRBV28,TRBJ2-7,CASSLGTSGSYEQYF,TGTGCCAGCAGTTTAGGGACTAGCGGTTCCTACGAGCAGTACTTC
TRBD1,once,TRBV3-1/TRBV3-2,TRBJ1-5,CASSPTPGQLNNQPQHF,TGTGCCAGCAGCCCCACCCCGGGACAGTTGAACAATCAGCCCCAGCATTTT
TRBD1,-,TRBV6-5,TRBJ2-2,CASSQGAGELFF,TGTGCCAGCAGTCAGGGGGCCGGGGAGCTGTTTTTT
TRBD2,-,TRBV18,TRBJ2-3,CASSTSRGRRTDTQYF,TGTGCCAGCTCAACCTCCCGCGGGAGACGAACAGATACGCAGTATTTT